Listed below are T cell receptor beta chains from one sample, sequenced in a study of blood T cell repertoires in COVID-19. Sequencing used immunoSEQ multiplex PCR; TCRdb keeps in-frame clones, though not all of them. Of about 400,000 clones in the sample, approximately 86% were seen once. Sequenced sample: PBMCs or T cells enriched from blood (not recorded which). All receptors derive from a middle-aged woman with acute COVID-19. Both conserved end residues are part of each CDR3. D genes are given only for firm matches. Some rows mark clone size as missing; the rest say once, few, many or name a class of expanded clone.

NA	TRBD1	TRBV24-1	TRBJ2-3	CATSDLRDSYTDTQYF	TGTGCCACCAGTGATTTGCGGGACAGTTACACAGATACGCAGTATTTT
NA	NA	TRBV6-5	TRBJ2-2	CASNRSPDTGELFF	TGTGCCAGCAATAGATCCCCGGACACCGGGGAGCTGTTTTTT
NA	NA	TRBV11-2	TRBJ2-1	CASSLALPEQFF	TGTGCCAGCAGCTTAGCCCTACCTGAGCAGTTCTTC
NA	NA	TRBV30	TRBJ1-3	CAWSAGAGNTIYF	TGTGCCTGGAGTGCAGGGGCTGGAAACACCATATATTTT
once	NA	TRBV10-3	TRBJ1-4	CAISLGGDEKLFF	TGTGCCATCAGCTTGGGGGGGGATGAAAAACTGTTTTTT
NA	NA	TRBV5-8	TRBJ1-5	CASSFGEGNQPQHF	TGTGCCAGCAGCTTCGGGGAGGGGAATCAGCCCCAGCATTTT
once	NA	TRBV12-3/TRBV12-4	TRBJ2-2	CASSYRVAGELFF	TGTGCCAGCAGTTACAGGGTGGCCGGGGAGCTGTTTTTT
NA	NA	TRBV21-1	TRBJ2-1	CASGLAGSYEQFF	TGTGCCAGCGGTCTAGCGGGTTCGTATGAGCAGTTCTTC
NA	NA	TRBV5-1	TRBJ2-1	CASTTGTEQFF	TGCGCCAGCACCACAGGGACTGAGCAGTTCTTC
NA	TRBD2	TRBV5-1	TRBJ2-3	CASSSGLAATNTQYF	TGCGCCAGCAGCTCGGGACTAGCGGCGACGAATACGCAGTATTTT